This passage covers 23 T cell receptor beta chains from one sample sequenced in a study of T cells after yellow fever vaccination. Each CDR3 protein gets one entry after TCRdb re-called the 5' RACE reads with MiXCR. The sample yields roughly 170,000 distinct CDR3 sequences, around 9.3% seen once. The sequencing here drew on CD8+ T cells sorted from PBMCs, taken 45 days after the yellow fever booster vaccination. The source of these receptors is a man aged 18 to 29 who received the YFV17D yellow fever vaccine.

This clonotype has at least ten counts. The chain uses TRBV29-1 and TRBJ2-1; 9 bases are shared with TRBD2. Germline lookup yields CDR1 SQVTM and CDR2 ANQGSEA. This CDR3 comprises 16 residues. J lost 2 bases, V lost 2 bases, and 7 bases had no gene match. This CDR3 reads CSVEIRLAGPYNEQFF. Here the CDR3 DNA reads TGCAGCGTTGAAATACGGCTAGCGGGGCCCTACAATGAGCAGTTCTTC.

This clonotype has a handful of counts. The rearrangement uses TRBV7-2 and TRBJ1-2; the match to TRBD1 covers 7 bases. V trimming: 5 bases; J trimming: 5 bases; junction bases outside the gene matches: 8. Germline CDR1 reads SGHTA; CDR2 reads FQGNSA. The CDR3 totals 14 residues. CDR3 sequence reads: CASSPDRVLYGYTF. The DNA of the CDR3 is TGTGCCAGCAGCCCCGACAGGGTATTATATGGCTACACCTTC. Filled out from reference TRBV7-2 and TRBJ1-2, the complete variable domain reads GAGVSQSPSNKVTEKGKDVELRCDPISGHTALYWYRQSLGQGLEFLIYFQGNSAPDKSGLPSDRFSAERTGGSVSTLTIQRTQQEDSAVYLCASSPDRVLYGYTFGSGTRLTVV.

The CDR3 DNA follows: TGTGCCAGCAGCTTATATATCGGACAGATCTACAATGAGCAGTTCTTC. It encodes CASSLYIGQIYNEQFF. V usage is TRBV7-2 and J usage is TRBJ2-1, with D tentatively TRBD1 (6 bases). Trimming took off 2 bases at V and 3 bases at J, with 14 bases between the two ends. The CDR3 length is 16 residues. Germline CDR1 reads SGHTA; CDR2 reads FQGNSA.

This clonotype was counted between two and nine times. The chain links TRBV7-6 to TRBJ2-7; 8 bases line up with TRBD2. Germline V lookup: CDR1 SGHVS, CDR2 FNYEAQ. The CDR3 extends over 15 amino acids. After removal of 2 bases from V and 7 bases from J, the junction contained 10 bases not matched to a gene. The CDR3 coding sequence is TGTGCCAGCAGCTTAAGCGGGGGTCCCGGTTGGGAGCAGTACGTC. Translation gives CASSLSGGPGWEQYV.

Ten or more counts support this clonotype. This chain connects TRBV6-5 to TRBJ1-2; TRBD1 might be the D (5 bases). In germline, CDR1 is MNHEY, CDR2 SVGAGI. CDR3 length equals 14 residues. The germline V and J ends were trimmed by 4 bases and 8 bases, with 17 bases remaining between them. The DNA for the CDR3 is TGTGCCAGCAGTTCACTCCGGGACGTTTGCGGCTACACCTTC. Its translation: CASSSLRDVCGYTF.

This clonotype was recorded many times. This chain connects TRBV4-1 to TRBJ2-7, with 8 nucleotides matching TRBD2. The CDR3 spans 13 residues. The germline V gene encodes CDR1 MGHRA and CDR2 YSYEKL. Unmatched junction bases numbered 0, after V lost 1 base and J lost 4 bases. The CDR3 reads CASSQGGGYEQYF. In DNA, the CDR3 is TGCGCCAGCAGCCAAGGCGGGGGGTACGAGCAGTACTTC.

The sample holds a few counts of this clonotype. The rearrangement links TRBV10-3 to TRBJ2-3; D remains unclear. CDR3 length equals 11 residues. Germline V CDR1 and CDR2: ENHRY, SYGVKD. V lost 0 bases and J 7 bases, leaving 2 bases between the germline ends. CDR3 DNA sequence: TGTGCCATCAGTGAGTCCTATACGCAGTATTTT. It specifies CAISESYTQYF.

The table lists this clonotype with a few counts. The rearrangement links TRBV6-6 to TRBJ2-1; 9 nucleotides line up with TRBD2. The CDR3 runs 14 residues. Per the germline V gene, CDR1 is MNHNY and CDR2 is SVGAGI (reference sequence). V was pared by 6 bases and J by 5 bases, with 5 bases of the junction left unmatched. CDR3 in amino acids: CASRSSGANNEQFF. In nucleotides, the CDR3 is TGTGCCAGCAGGTCTAGCGGGGCCAACAATGAGCAGTTCTTC.

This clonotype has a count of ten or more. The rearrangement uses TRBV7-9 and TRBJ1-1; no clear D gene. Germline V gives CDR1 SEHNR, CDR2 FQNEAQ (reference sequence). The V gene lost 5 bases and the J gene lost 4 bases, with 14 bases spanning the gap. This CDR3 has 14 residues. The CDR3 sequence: CASSPVVGFTEAFF. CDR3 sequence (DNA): TGTGCCAGCAGCCCCGTCGTTGGGTTCACTGAAGCTTTCTTT.

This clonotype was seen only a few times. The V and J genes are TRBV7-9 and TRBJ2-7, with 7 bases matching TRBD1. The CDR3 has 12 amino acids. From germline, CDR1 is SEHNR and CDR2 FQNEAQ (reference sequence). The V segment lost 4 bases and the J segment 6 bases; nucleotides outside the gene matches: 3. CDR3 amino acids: CASSWDSSEQYF. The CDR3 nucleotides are TGTGCCAGCAGCTGGGACAGTAGCGAGCAGTACTTC.

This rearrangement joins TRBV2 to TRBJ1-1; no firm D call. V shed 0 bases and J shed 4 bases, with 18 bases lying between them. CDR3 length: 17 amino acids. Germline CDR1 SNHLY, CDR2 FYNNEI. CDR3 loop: CASSEALRGYKGTEAFF. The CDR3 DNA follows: TGTGCCAGCAGTGAAGCTCTGAGAGGCTATAAAGGCACTGAAGCTTTCTTT.

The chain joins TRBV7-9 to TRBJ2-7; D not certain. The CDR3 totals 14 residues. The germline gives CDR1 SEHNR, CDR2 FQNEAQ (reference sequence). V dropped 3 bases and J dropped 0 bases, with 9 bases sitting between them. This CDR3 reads CASSFNPSSYEQYF. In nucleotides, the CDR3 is TGTGCCAGCAGCTTTAACCCGAGCTCCTACGAGCAGTACTTC.

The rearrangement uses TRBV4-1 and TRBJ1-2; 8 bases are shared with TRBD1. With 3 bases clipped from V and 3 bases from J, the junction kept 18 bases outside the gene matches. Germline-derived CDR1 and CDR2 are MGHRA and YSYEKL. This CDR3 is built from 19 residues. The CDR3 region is CASSQLFGQGPGPHYGYTF. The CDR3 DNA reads TGCGCCAGCAGCCAGCTCTTTGGACAGGGCCCGGGGCCCCACTATGGCTACACCTTC.

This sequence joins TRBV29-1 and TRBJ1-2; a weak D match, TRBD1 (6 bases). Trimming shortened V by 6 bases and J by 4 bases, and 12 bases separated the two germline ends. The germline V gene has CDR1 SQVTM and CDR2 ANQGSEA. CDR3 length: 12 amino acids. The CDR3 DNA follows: TGCAGCGTCTTCCAGGGGTTCTATGGCTACACCTTC. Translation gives CSVFQGFYGYTF.

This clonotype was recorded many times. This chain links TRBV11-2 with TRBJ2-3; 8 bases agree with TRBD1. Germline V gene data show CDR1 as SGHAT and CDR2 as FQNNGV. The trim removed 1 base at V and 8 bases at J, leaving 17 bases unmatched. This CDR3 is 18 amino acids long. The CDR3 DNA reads TGTGCCAGCAGCTTAGTCCCGACAGGGGCCATACCGCCGGTTACGCAGTATTTT. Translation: CASSLVPTGAIPPVTQYF.

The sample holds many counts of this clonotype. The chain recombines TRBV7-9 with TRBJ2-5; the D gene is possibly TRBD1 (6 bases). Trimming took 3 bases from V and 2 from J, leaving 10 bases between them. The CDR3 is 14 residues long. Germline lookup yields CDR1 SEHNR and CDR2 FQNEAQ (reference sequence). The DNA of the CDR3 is TGTGCCAGCAGCTTCGTCGGACAGCAAGAGACCCAGTACTTC. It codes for CASSFVGQQETQYF.

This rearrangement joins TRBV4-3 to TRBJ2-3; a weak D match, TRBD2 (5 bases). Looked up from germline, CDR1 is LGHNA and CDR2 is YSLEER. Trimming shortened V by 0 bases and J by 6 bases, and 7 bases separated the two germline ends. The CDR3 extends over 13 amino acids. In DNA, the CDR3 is TGCGCCAGCAGCCAAGAGGGCGGGGATACGCAGTATTTT. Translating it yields CASSQEGGDTQYF.

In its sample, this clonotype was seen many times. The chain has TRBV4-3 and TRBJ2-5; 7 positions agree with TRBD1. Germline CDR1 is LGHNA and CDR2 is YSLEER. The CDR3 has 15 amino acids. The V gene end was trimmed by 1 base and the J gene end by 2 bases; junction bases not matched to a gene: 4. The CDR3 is CASSQARTGQETQYF. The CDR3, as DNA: TGCGCCAGCAGCCAAGCCCGGACAGGACAAGAGACCCAGTACTTC.

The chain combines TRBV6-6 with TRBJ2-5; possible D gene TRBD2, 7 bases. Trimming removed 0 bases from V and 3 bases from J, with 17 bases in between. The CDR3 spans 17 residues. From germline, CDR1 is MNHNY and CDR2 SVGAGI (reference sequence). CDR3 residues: CASSYSGRGASKETQYF. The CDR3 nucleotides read TGTGCCAGCAGTTACTCGGGGAGGGGGGCTTCCAAAGAGACCCAGTACTTC.

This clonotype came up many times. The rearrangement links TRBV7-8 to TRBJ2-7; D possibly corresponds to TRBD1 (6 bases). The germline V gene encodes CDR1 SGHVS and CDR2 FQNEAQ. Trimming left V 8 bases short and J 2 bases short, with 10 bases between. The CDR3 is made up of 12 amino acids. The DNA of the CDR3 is TGTGCCAGCCCTAAGGGGGCCTACGAGCAGTACGTC. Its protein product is CASPKGAYEQYV.

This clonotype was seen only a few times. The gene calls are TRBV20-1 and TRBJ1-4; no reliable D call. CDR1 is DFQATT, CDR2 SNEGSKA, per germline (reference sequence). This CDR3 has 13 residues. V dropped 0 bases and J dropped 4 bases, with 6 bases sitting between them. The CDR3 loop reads CSARDGYNEKLFF. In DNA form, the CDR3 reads TGCAGTGCTAGAGATGGTTATAATGAAAAACTGTTTTTT.

The CDR3 DNA is TGTGCCACCAGCAGAGTCGTCGGGGGTAATCAGCCCCAGCATTTT. It specifies CATSRVVGGNQPQHF. This chain links TRBV15 with TRBJ1-5, with D tentatively TRBD1 (5 bases). V dropped 1 base and J dropped 4 bases, with 11 bases sitting between them. The germline CDR1 and CDR2 sequences are LNHNV and YYDKDF (reference sequence). The CDR3 extends over 15 amino acids.

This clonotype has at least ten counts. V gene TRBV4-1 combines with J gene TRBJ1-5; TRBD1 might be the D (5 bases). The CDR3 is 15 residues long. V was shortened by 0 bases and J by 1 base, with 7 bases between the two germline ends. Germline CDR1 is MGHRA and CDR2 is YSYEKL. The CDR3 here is CASSQDQGSNQPQHF. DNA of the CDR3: TGCGCCAGCAGCCAAGACCAGGGCAGCAATCAGCCCCAGCATTTT.